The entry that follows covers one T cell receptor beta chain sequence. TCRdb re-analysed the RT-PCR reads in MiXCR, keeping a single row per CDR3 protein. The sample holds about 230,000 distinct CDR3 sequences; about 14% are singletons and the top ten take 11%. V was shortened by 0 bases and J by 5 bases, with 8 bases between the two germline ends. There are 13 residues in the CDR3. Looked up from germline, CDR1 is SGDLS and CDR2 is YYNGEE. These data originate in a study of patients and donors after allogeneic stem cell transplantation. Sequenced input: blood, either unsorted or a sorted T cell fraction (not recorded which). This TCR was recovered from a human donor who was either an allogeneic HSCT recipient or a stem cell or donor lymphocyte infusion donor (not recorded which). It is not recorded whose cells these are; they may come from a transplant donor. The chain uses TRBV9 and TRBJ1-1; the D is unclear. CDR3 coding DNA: TGTGCCAGCAGCGTAGTGGGAACAACTGAAGCTTTCTTT. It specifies CASSVVGTTEAFF.